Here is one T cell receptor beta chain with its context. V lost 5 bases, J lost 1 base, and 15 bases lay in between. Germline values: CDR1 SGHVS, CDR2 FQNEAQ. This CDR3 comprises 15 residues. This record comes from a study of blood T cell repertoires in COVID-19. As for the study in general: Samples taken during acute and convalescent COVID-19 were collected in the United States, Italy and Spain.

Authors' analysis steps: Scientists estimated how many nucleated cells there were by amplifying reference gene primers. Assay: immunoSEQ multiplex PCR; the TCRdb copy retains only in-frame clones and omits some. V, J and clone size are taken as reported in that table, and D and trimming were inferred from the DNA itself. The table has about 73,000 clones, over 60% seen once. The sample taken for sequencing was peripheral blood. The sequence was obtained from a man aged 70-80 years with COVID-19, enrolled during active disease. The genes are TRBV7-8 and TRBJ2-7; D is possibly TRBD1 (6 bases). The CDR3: CASSQTTGESYEQYF. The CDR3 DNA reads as TGTGCCAGCAGCCAAACGACAGGTGAATCCTACGAGCAGTACTTC.